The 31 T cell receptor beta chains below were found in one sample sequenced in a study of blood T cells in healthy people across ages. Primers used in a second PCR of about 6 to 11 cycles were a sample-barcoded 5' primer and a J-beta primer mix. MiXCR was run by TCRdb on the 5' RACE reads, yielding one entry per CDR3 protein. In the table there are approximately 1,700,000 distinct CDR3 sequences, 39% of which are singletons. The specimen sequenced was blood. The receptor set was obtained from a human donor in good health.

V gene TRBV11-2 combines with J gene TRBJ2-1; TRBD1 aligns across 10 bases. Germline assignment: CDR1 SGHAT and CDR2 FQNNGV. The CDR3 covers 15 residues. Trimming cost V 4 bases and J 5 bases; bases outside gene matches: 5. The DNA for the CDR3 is TGTGCCAGCAGCTCTGGGACAGGGGCTAACAATGAGCAGTTCTTC. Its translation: CASSSGTGANNEQFF. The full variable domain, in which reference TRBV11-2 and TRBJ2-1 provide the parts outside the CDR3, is EAGVAQSPRYKIIEKRQSVAFWCNPISGHATLYWYQQILGQGPKLLIQFQNNGVVDDSQLPKDRFSAERLKGVDSTLKIQPAKLEDSAVYLCASSSGTGANNEQFFGPGTRLTVL.

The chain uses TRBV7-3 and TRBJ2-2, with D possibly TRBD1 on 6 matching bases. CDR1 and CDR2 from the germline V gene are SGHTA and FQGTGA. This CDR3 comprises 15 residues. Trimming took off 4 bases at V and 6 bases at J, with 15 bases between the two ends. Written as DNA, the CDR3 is TGTGCCAGCAGCTCCGAACAGGGATTAGCCGGGGAGCTGTTTTTT. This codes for CASSSEQGLAGELFF.

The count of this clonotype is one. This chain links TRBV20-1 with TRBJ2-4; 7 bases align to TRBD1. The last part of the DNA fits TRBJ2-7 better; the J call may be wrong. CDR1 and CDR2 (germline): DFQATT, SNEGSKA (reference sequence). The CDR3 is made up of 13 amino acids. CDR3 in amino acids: CSASSDRKDEQYF. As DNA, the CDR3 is TGCAGTGCTAGCTCGGACAGGAAAGACGAGCAGTACTTC.

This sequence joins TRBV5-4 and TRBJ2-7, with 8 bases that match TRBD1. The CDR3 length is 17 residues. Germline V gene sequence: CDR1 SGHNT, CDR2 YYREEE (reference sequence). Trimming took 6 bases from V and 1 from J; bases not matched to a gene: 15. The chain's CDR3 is CASTPGRQGKASYEQYF. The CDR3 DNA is TGTGCCAGCACCCCGGGGCGACAGGGGAAGGCATCCTACGAGCAGTACTTC.

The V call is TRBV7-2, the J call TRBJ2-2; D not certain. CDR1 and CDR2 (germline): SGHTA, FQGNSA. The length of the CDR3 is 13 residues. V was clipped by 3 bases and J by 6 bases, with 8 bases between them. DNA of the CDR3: TGTGCCAGCAGCTTCCATGCTCCCGGGGAGCTGTTTTTT. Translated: CASSFHAPGELFF.

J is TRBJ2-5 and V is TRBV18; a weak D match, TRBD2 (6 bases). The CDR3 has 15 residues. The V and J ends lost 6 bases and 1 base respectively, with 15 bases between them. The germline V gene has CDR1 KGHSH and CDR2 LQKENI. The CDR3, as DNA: TGTGCCAGCTCCCGTCCGGGACTCAGCCAAGAGACCCAGTACTTC. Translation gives CASSRPGLSQETQYF.

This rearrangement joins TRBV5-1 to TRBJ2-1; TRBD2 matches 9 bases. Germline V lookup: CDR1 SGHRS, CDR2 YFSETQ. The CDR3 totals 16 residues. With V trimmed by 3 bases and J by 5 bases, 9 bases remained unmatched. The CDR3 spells CASSSGASGMNNEQFF. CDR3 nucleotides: TGCGCCAGCAGCTCTGGGGCTAGCGGGATGAACAATGAGCAGTTCTTC. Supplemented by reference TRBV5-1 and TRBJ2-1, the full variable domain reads KAGVTQTPRYLIKTRGQQVTLSCSPISGHRSVSWYQQTPGQGLQFLFEYFSETQRNKGNFPGRFSGRQFSNSRSEMNVSTLELGDSALYLCASSSGASGMNNEQFFGPGTRLTVL.

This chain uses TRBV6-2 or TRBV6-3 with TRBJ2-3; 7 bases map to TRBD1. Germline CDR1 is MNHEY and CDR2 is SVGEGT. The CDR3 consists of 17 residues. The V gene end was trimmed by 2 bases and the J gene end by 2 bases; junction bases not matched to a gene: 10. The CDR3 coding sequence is TGTGCCAGCAGTTACGGACGCAACAGGGGCGCCACAGATACGCAGTATTTT. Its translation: CASSYGRNRGATDTQYF.

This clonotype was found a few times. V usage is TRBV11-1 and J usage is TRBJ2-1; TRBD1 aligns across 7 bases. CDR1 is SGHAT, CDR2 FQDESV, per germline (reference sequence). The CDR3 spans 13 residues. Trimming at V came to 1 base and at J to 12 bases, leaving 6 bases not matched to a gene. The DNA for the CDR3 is TGTGCCAGCAGCTTAGGGGGGCGACAGGGGCAGTTCTTC. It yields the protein CASSLGGRQGQFF.

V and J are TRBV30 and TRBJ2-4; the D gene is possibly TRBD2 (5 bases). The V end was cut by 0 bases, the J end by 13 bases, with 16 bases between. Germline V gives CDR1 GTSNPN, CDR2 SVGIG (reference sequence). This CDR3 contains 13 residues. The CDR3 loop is CAWSVGFREEQYF. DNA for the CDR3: TGTGCCTGGAGTGTAGGGTTTCGGGAAGAGCAGTACTTC.

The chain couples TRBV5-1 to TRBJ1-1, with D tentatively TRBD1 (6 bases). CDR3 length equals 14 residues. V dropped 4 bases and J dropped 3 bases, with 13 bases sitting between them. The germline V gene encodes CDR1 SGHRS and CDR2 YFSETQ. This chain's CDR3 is CASSAGGGDTEAFF. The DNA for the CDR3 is TGCGCCAGCAGCGCCGGAGGGGGGGACACTGAAGCTTTCTTT.

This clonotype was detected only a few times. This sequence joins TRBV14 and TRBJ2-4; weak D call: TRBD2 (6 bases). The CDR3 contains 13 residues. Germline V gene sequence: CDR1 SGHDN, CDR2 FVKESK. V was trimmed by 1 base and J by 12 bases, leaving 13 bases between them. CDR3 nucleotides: TGTGCCAGCAGCCAAGCAAGCGGGTTTGGTCAGTACTTC. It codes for CASSQASGFGQYF.

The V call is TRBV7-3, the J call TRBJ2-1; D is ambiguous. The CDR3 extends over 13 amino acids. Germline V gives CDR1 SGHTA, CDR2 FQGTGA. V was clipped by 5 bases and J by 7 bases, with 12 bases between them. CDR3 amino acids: CASSLSAPNEQFF. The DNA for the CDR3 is TGTGCCAGCAGCCTCTCGGCTCCTAATGAGCAGTTCTTC.

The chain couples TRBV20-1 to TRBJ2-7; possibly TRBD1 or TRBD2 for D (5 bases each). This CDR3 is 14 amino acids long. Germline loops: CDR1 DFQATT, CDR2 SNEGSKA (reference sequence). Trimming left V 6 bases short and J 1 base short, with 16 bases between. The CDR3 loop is CSAYAQGPSYEQYF. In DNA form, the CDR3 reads TGCAGTGCCTACGCCCAGGGACCATCCTACGAGCAGTACTTC.

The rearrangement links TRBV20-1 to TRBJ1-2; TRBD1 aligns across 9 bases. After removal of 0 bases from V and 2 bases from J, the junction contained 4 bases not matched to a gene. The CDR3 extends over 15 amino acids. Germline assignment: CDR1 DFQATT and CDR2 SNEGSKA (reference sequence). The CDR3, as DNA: TGCAGTGCTAGAGATCAAGGACAGGGGAACTATGGCTACACCTTC. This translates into CSARDQGQGNYGYTF.

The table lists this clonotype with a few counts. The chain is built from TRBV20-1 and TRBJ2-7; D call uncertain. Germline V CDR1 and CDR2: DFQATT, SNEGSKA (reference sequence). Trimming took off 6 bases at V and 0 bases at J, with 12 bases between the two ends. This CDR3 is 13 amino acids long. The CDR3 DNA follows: TGCAGTGCGGCGAGCGCCAGCTCCTACGAGCAGTACTTC. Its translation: CSAASASSYEQYF.

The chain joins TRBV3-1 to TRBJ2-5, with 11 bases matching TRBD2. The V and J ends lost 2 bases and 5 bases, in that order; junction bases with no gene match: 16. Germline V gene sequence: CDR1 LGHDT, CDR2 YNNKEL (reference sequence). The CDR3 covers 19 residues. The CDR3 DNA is TGTGCCAGCAGCCAATCTTCACTAGCGGGGGACCCCGCCAGCGAGACCCAGTACTTC. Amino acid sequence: CASSQSSLAGDPASETQYF.

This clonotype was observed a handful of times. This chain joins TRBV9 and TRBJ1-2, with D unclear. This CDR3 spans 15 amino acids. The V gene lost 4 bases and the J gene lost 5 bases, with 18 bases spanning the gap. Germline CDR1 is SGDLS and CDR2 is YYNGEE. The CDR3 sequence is CASSSGPFLYYGYTF. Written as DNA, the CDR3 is TGTGCCAGCAGCTCCGGGCCATTCCTTTATTATGGCTACACCTTC.

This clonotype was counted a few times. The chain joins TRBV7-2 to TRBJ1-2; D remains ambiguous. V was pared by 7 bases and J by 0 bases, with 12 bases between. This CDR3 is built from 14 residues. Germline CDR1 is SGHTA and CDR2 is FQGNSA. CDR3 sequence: CASTLGGTNYGYTF. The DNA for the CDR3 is TGTGCCAGCACGTTGGGCGGCACTAACTATGGCTACACCTTC.

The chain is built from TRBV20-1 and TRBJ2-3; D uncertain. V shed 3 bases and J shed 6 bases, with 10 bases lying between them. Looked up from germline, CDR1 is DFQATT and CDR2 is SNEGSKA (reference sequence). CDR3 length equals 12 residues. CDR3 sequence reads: CSARFFADTQYF. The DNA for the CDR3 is TGCAGTGCTAGGTTTTTCGCCGATACGCAGTATTTT.

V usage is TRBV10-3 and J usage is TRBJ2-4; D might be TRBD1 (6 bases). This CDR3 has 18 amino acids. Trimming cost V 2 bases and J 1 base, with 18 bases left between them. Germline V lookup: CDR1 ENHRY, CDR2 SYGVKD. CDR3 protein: CAISEGGPFLAAKNIQYF. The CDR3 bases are TGTGCCATCAGTGAGGGGGGCCCTTTCTTGGCGGCCAAAAACATTCAGTACTTC.

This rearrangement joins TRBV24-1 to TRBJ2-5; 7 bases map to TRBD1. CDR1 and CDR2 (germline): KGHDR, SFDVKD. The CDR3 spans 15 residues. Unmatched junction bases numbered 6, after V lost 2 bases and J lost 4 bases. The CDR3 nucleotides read TGTGCCACCAGTGATTCGACAGGGAGTCGAGAGACCCAGTACTTC. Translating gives CATSDSTGSRETQYF.

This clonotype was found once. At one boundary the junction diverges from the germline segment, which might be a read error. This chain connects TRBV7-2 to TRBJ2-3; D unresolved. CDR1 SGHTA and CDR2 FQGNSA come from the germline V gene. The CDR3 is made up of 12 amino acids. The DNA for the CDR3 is TGTGCCAGCAGCTTCAGCACAGATACGCCGTATTTT. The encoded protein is CASSFSTDTPYF.

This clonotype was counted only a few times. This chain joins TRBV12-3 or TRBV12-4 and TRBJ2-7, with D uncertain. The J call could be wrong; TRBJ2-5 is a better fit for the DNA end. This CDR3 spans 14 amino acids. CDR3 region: CASSFVRDEETQYF. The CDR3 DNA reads TGTGCCAGCAGTTTTGTTAGGGATGAAGAGACCCAGTACTTC.

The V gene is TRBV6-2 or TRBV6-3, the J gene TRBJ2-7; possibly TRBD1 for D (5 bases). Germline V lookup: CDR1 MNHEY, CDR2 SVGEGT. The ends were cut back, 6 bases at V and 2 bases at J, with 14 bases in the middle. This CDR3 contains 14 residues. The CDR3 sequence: CASRLLGETYEQYF. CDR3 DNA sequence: TGTGCCAGCAGGCTCCTAGGGGAAACCTACGAGCAGTACTTC.

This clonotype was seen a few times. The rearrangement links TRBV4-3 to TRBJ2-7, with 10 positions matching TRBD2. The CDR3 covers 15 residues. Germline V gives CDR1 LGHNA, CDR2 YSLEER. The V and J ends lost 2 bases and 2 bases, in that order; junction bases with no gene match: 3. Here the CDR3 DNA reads TGCGCCAGCAGCCAAATAGCGGGGGGCCCCTACGAGCAGTACTTC. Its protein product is CASSQIAGGPYEQYF.

The CDR3 is CASSLGGGQDTQYF. Written as DNA, the CDR3 is TGTGCCAGCAGCTTAGGCGGGGGACAAGATACGCAGTATTTT. The chain joins TRBV5-6 to TRBJ2-3; tentative D call: TRBD2 (7 bases). The CDR3 runs 14 residues. The V end was cut by 2 bases, the J end by 5 bases, with 12 bases between. The germline CDR1 and CDR2 sequences are SGHDT and YYEEEE.

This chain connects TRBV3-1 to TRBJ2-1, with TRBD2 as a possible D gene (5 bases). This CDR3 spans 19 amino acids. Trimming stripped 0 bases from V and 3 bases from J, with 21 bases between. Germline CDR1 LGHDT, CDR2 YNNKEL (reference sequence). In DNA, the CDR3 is TGTGCCAGCAGCCAAGATACGGGAAAGGAAGAAAAGAGCTACAATGAGCAGTTCTTC. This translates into CASSQDTGKEEKSYNEQFF.

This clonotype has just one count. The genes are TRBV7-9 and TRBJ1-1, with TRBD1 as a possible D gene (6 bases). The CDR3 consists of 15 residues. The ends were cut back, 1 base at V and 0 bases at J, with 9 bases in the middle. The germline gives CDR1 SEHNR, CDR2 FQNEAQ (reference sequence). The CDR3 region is CASSLEQGMNTEAFF. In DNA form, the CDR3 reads TGTGCCAGCAGCTTAGAACAGGGTATGAACACTGAAGCTTTCTTT.

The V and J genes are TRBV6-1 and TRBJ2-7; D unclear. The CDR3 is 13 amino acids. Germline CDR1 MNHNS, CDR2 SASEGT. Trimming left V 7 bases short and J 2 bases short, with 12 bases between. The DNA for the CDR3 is TGTGCCAGCAAGGCGGATGTTGCCTACGAGCAGTACTTC. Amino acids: CASKADVAYEQYF.

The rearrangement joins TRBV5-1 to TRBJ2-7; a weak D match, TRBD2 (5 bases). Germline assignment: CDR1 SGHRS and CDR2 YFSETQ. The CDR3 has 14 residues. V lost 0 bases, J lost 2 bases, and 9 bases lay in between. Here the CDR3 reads CASSLVSRAYEQYF. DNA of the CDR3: TGCGCCAGCAGCTTGGTATCGAGGGCCTACGAGCAGTACTTC. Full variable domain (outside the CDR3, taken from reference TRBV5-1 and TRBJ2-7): KAGVTQTPRYLIKTRGQQVTLSCSPISGHRSVSWYQQTPGQGLQFLFEYFSETQRNKGNFPGRFSGRQFSNSRSEMNVSTLELGDSALYLCASSLVSRAYEQYFGPGTRLTVT.